These 14 T cell receptor beta chains were sequenced from one sample in a study of T cell responses to AZD1222 COVID-19 vaccine. TCRdb's copy holds only in-frame clones and misses some; the assay was immunoSEQ multiplex PCR. The sample records about 150,000 clones, more than 90% being singletons. The input for sequencing was peripheral blood, taken 28 days after the second AZD1222 dose. The source of these receptors is an adult who received the AZD1222 COVID-19 vaccine.

J is TRBJ2-1 and V is TRBV4-3; TRBD2 aligns across 9 bases. Germline trimming cut 0 bases from V and 0 bases from J; bases unmatched to any gene: 3. The germline gives CDR1 LGHNA, CDR2 YSLEER. The CDR3 spans 17 residues. The CDR3 loop is CASSQDRAGGSYNEQFF. The CDR3, as DNA: TGCGCCAGCAGCCAAGATAGAGCGGGAGGCTCCTACAATGAGCAGTTCTTC.

V usage is TRBV3-1 (or the pseudogene TRBV3-2) and J usage is TRBJ1-6; D may be TRBD1 (5 bases). V gave up 1 base and J gave up 3 bases, with 13 bases separating them. This CDR3 comprises 17 residues. Germline CDR1 is LGHDT and CDR2 is YNNKEL (reference sequence). The CDR3 sequence is CASSQVRQGYYNSPLHF. The CDR3 DNA reads TGTGCCAGCAGCCAAGTTCGGCAGGGCTACTATAATTCACCCCTCCACTTT.

The chain combines TRBV3-1 (or the pseudogene TRBV3-2) with TRBJ2-1; D is uncertain. The CDR3 runs 15 residues. Looked up from germline, CDR1 is LGHDT and CDR2 is YNNKEL (reference sequence). V shed 0 bases and J shed 10 bases, with 16 bases lying between them. DNA of the CDR3: TGTGCCAGCAGCCAAGACCCGGCGACTGAGAGGGAGCAGTTCTTC. This translates into CASSQDPATEREQFF.

The chain is built from TRBV27 and TRBJ2-5; the match to TRBD1 covers 9 bases. J lost 5 bases, V lost 3 bases, and 7 bases had no gene match. Germline V gene sequence: CDR1 MNHEY, CDR2 SMNVEV (reference sequence). The CDR3 totals 15 residues. CDR3 bases: TGTGCCAGCAGTTTGAGGGGACAGGGTGTGGAGACCCAGTACTTC. It specifies CASSLRGQGVETQYF.

The genes are TRBV30 and TRBJ1-2; TRBD1 aligns across 8 bases. The V segment lost 8 bases and the J segment 8 bases; nucleotides outside the gene matches: 4. Germline V gene data show CDR1 as GTSNPN and CDR2 as SVGIG (reference sequence). The CDR3 loop spans 10 amino acids. CDR3 sequence reads: CARQGSGYTF. Written as DNA, the CDR3 is TGTGCCCGACAGGGGAGCGGCTACACCTTC.

The rearrangement links TRBV4-1 to TRBJ2-1, with TRBD1 identical over 7 bases. V was clipped by 4 bases and J by 9 bases; unmatched bases: 15. CDR1 MGHRA and CDR2 YSYEKL come from the germline V gene. This CDR3 has 16 residues. CDR3 DNA sequence: TGCGCCAGCAGCCGAAACACCCAGGCAGGGGGAAGTGAGCAGTTCTTC. Translated: CASSRNTQAGGSEQFF.

The J gene is TRBJ2-2, the V gene TRBV7-9, with TRBD2 identical over 15 bases. V shed 5 bases, J shed 7 bases, and the junction held 11 bases outside the gene matches. Per germline, CDR1 SEHNR and CDR2 FQNEAQ (reference sequence). The CDR3 sequence is 18 residues long. In DNA form, the CDR3 reads TGTGCCAGCAGCGATCGGACTAGCGGGAGGGAAAAGGACGGGGAGCTGTTTTTT. Its protein product is CASSDRTSGREKDGELFF. Complete variable domain (other parts from reference TRBV7-9 and TRBJ2-2): DTGVSQNPRHKITKRGQNVTFRCDPISEHNRLYWYRQTLGQGPEFLTYFQNEAQLEKSRLLSDRFSAERPKGSFSTLEIQRTEQGDSAMYLCASSDRTSGREKDGELFFGEGSRLTVL.

The V gene is TRBV11-3, the J gene TRBJ2-2; D unclear. V lost 1 base, J lost 1 base, and 4 bases lay in between. Germline V lookup: CDR1 SGHNT, CDR2 YENEEA. The CDR3 has 14 residues. The CDR3 bases are TGTGCCAGCAGCTTAGGGGAGAACACCGGGGAGCTGTTTTTT. As protein: CASSLGENTGELFF.

This chain connects TRBV5-6 to TRBJ2-7; 10 bases align to TRBD2. Germline V lookup: CDR1 SGHDT, CDR2 YYEEEE. The CDR3 loop spans 15 amino acids. V trimming: 3 bases; J trimming: 6 bases; junction bases outside the gene matches: 9. The CDR3 sequence is CASSWGLAGDREQYF. DNA of the CDR3: TGTGCCAGCAGCTGGGGTCTAGCGGGAGATCGCGAGCAGTACTTC.

The DNA of the CDR3 is TGTGCCAGCAGCACAGAGAGCGGGAGAAGGGGAACGCAGTATTTT. Amino acid sequence: CASSTESGRRGTQYF. V and J are TRBV28 and TRBJ2-3; 8 bases agree with TRBD2. Trimming at V came to 6 bases and at J to 9 bases, leaving 14 bases not matched to a gene. This CDR3 region has 15 residues. CDR1 is MDHEN and CDR2 is SYDVKM in the germline V gene.

This clone was seen a few times. The genes are TRBV19 and TRBJ1-1; 7 bases agree with TRBD1. Germline CDR1 LNHDA, CDR2 SQIVND (reference sequence). V shed 4 bases, J shed 1 base, and the junction held 9 bases outside the gene matches. The CDR3 sequence is 16 residues long. The CDR3 protein is CASSSPPGTANTEAFF. The CDR3, as DNA: TGTGCCAGTAGTAGCCCCCCCGGGACAGCGAACACTGAAGCTTTCTTT. The full variable domain, in which reference TRBV19 and TRBJ1-1 provide the parts outside the CDR3, is DGGITQSPKYLFRKEGQNVTLSCEQNLNHDAMYWYRQDPGQGLRLIYYSQIVNDFQKGDIAEGYSVSREKKESFPLTVTSAQKNPTAFYLCASSSPPGTANTEAFFGQGTRLTVV.

The V gene is TRBV2, the J gene TRBJ1-1; no firm D call. This CDR3 has 15 residues. The germline V and J ends were trimmed by 5 bases and 1 base, with 14 bases remaining between them. Germline V lookup: CDR1 SNHLY, CDR2 FYNNEI. This CDR3 is CASSPPGQENTEAFF. The CDR3 DNA sequence: TGTGCCAGCAGTCCTCCCGGCCAGGAGAACACTGAAGCTTTCTTT.

This clone was observed once. This chain uses TRBV5-1 with TRBJ2-2; the match to TRBD2 covers 10 bases. Germline loops: CDR1 SGHRS, CDR2 YFSETQ. This CDR3 contains 16 residues. J gave up 3 bases and V 4 bases, and 6 bases lay outside the gene matches. The CDR3 DNA reads as TGCGCCAGCAGCCTAGCGGGAGCGTCGGACACCGGGGAGCTGTTTTTT. Amino acid sequence: CASSLAGASDTGELFF.

The V gene is TRBV10-1, the J gene TRBJ1-2, with D hard to call. Germline CDR1 and CDR2: WNHNN and SYGVQD (reference sequence). V gave up 2 bases and J gave up 7 bases, with 11 bases separating them. The CDR3 spans 13 residues. Written as DNA, the CDR3 is TGCGCCAGCAGTGAGGGTTTATCGGGTGGCTACACCTTC. This translates into CASSEGLSGGYTF.